The clone carrying this T cell receptor beta chain was recorded many times. The antigen remains unidentified. This sample is drawn from a study of T cells in Graves' hyperthyroidism and ophthalmopathy. Findings and limits, study-wide: A median about 6.5 months before onset, the model predicted ophthalmopathy.

Clinical symptoms, serum thyroxine, TRAb, thyroid ultrasound and orbital computed tomography established diagnosis. Fresh 10 ml peripheral blood yielded PBMCs. Trimming cost V 8 bases and J 3 bases; bases outside gene matches: 7. The CDR3 has 13 residues. There were TCR beta CDR3 regions amplified from RNA transcripts. TCR CDR3 regions were first amplified by RT-PCR with HTBI primers. Via MiXCR, TCRdb re-called the multiplex PCR reads, giving one row per CDR3 protein. The table lists roughly 380,000 distinct CDR3 sequences, approximately 19% of them singletons. This TCR came from a woman aged 18-29 years with Graves' hyperthyroidism. The chain recombines TRBV12-3 or TRBV12-4 with TRBJ2-7, with 7 positions matching TRBD1. The sample consisted of blood. DNA of the CDR3: TGTGCCAGCGCCAGGGGGATTCGCTACGAGCAGTACTTC. This codes for CASARGIRYEQYF.